This T cell receptor beta chain was retrieved from a study of PD-1 blockade in classical Hodgkin lymphoma. Study-wide points: Undefined causes, possibly disease activity or prior therapy, underlie the repertoire differences. Newly diagnosed patients were reported to start with lower TCR diversity than healthy donors.

The CDR3 is 14 residues long. CDR1 and CDR2 (germline): MNHNS, SASEGT. Trimming removed 9 bases from V and 5 bases from J; junction bases left unmatched: 9. Noted time point: cycle 4 day 1 (C4D1), after more than five weeks of nivolumab. With no exception, relapse followed autologous stem cell transplantation in all patients, and brentuximab vedotin exposure varied. Out of thawed PBMCs, magnetic negative selection purified CD4+ T cells. Best responses included complete response and partial response; otherwise, the best response was progressive disease. Sequencing used immunoSEQ multiplex PCR; TCRdb keeps in-frame clones, though not all of them. The table records about 27,000 clones, 75% to 90% of them present only once. On this clone: Its cognate antigen is unknown.

This rearrangement joins TRBV6-1 to TRBJ1-5, with 8 bases lining up with TRBD1. The sequenced sample was CD4+ T cells from blood, obtained before the fourth cycle of nivolumab. This TCR was sampled from a human donor with classical Hodgkin lymphoma. This CDR3 reads CASDRGGGYQPQHF. In DNA form, the CDR3 reads TGTGCCAGTGACAGGGGCGGGGGTTATCAGCCCCAGCATTTT.